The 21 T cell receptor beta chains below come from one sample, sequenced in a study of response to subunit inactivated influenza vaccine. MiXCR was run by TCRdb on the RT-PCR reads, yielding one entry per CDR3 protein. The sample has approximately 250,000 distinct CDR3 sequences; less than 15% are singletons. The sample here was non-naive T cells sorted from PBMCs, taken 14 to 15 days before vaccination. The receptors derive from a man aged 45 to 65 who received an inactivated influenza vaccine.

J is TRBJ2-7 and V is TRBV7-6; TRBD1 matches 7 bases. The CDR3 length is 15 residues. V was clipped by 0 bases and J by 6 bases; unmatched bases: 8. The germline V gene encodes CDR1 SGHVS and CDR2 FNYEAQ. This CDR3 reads CASSLARTGQGEQYF. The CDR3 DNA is TGTGCCAGCAGCTTAGCGAGGACAGGTCAGGGCGAGCAGTACTTC.

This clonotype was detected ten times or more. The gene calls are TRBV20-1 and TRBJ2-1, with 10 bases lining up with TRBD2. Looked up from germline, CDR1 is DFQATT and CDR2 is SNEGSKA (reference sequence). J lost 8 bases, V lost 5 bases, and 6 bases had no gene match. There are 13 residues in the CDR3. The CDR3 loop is CSAAGGTSDEQFF. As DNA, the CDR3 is TGCAGTGCTGCGGGCGGGACTAGCGATGAGCAGTTCTTC.

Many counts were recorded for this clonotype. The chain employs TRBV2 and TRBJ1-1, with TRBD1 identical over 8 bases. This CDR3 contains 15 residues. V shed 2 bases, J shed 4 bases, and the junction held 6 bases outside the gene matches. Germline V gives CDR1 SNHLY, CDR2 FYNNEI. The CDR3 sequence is CASSEYQGATTEAFF. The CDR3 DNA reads TGTGCCAGCAGTGAATATCAGGGGGCGACCACTGAAGCTTTCTTT.

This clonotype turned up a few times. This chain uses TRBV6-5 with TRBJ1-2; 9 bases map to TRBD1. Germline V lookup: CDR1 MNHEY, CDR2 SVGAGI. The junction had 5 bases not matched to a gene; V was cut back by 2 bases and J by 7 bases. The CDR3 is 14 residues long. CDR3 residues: CASSYQTGGLGYTF. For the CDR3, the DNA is TGTGCCAGCAGTTACCAGACAGGGGGACTTGGCTACACCTTC.

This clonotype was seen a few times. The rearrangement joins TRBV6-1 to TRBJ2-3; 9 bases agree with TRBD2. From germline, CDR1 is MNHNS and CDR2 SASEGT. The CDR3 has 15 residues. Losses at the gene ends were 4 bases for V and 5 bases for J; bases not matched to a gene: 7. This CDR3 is CASSGGLADKDTQYF. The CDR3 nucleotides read TGTGCCAGCAGTGGGGGACTAGCTGATAAAGATACGCAGTATTTT.

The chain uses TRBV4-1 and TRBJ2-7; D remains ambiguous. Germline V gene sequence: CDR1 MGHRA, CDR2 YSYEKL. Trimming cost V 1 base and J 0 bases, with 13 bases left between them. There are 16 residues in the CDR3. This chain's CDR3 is CASSQVWGRSSYEQYF. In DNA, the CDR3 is TGCGCCAGCAGCCAAGTCTGGGGTAGGAGCTCCTACGAGCAGTACTTC.

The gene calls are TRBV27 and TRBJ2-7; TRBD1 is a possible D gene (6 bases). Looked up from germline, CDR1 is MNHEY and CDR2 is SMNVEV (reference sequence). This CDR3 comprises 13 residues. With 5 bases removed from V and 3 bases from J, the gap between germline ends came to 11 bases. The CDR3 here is CASSLQGHYEQYF. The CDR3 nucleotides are TGTGCCAGCAGTCTCCAGGGGCACTACGAGCAGTACTTC.

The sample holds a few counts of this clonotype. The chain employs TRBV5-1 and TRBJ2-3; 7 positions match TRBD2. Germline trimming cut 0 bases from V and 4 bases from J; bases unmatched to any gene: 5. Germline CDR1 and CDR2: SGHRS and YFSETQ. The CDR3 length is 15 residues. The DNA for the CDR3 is TGCGCCAGCAGCTTGGGGGCCCGGGAGGCAGATACGCAGTATTTT. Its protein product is CASSLGAREADTQYF.

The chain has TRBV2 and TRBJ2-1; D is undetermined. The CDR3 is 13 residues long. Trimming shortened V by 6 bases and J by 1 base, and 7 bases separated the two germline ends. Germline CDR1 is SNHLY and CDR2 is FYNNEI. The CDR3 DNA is TGTGCCAGCAGACAACAGTCCTACAATGAGCAGTTCTTC. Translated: CASRQQSYNEQFF.

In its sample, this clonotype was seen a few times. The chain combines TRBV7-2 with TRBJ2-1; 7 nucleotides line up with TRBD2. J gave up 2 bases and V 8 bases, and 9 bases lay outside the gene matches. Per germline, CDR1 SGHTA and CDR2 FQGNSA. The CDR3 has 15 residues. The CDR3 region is CASPEVGGTYNEQFF. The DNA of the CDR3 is TGTGCCAGCCCCGAGGTCGGGGGGACCTACAATGAGCAGTTCTTC.

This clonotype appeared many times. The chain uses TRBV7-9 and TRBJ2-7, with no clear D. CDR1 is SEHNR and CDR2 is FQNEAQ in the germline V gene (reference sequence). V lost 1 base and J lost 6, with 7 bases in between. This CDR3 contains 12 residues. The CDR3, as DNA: TGTGCCAGCAGCTTAGGGCTCGTCGAGCAGTACTTC. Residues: CASSLGLVEQYF.

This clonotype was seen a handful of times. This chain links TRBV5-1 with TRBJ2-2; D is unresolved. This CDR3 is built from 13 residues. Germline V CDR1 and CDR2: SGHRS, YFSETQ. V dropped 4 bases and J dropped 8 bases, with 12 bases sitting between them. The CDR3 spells CASSPGRPGELFF. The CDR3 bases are TGCGCCAGCAGCCCAGGACGACCAGGGGAGCTGTTTTTT. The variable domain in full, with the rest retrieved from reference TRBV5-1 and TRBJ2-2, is KAGVTQTPRYLIKTRGQQVTLSCSPISGHRSVSWYQQTPGQGLQFLFEYFSETQRNKGNFPGRFSGRQFSNSRSEMNVSTLELGDSALYLCASSPGRPGELFFGEGSRLTVL.

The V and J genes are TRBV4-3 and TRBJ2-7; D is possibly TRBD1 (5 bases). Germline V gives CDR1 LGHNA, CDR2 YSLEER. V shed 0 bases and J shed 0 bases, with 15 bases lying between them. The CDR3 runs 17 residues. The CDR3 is CASSQEGQGSSSYEQYF. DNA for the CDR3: TGCGCCAGCAGCCAAGAAGGTCAGGGATCCAGCTCCTACGAGCAGTACTTC.

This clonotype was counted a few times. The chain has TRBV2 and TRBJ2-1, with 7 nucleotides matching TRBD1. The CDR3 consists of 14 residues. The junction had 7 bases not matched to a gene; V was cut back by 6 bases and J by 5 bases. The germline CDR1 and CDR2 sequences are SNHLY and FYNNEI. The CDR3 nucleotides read TGTGCCAGCAGGCTGGGGACAGATAACAATGAGCAGTTCTTC. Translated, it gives CASRLGTDNNEQFF.

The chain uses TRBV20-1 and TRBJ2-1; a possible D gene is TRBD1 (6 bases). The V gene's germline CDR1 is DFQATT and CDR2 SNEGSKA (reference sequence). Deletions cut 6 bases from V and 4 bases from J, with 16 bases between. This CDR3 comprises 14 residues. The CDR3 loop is CSAKGQGLYNEQFF. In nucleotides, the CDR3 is TGCAGTGCAAAGGGGCAGGGGCTGTACAATGAGCAGTTCTTC.

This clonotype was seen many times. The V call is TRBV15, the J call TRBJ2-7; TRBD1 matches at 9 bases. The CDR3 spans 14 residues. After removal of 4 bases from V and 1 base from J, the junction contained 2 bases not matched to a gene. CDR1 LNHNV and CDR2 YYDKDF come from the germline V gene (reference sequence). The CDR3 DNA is TGTGCCACCAGCAAGACAGGGGGGTCCTACGAGCAGTACTTC. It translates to CATSKTGGSYEQYF.

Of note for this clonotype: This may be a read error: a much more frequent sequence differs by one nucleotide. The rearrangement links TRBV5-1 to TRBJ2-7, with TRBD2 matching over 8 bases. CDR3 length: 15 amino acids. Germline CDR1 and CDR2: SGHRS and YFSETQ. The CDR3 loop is CASSFDGTRTYEPYF. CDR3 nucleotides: TGCGCCAGCAGCTTTGACGGGACTAGAACCTACGAGCCGTACTTC.

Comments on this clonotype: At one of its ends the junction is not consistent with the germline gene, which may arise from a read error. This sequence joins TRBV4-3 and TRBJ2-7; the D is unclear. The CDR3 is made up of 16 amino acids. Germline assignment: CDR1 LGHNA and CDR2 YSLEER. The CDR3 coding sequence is TGCGCCCGCAGCCACGAATGGATTATTGGGGCCTACGAGCAGTACTTC. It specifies CARSHEWIIGAYEQYF.

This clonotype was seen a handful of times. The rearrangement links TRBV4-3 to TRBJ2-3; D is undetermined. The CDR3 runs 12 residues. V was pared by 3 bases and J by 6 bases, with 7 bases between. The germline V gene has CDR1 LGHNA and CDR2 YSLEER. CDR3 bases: TGCGCCAGCAGCCACGCAAGGGATACGCAGTATTTT. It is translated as CASSHARDTQYF.

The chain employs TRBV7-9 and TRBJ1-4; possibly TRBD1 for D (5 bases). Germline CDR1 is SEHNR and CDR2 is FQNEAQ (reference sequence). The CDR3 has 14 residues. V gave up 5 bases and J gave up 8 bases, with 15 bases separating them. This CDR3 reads CASSQRQGAEKLFF. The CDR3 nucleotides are TGTGCCAGCAGCCAACGACAAGGGGCCGAAAAACTGTTTTTT.

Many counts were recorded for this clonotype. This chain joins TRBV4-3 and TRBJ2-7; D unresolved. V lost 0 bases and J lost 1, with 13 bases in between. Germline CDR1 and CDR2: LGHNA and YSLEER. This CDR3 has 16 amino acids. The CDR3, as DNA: TGCGCCAGCAGCCAAGATTCCCTGACCGTTTCCTACGAGCAGTACTTC. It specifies CASSQDSLTVSYEQYF.